The present TCR beta chain was sequenced within a study of shared clonotypes between healthy human individuals. Study-wide results and caveats: On the whole, naive subsets had larger estimated richness than memory subsets had.

Comments on this clone: The antigen is undetermined.

The method was immunoSEQ multiplex PCR; TCRdb's version includes in-frame clones alone and lacks a portion of them. The sample consists of about 2.1 million clones, around 93% of them appearing once. The germline CDR1 and CDR2 sequences are WNHNN and SYGVQD (reference sequence). Trimming cost V 7 bases and J 6 bases; bases outside gene matches: 11. The CDR3 has 14 amino acids. CD45RO negativity and positive selection for CCR7 defined naive CD8 cells, a population that excluded terminally differentiated effector memory CD45RA+ cells. This chain uses TRBV10-1 with TRBJ2-7; 8 bases align to TRBD1. The receptor was derived from a young man in good health. Some clones in this sample may be carry-over from other donors' samples. Sample: naive CD8+ T cells from PBMCs. CDR3 in amino acids: CASILHRGVAEQYF. Here the CDR3 DNA reads TGCGCCAGCATCTTACACAGGGGGGTGGCCGAGCAGTACTTC.